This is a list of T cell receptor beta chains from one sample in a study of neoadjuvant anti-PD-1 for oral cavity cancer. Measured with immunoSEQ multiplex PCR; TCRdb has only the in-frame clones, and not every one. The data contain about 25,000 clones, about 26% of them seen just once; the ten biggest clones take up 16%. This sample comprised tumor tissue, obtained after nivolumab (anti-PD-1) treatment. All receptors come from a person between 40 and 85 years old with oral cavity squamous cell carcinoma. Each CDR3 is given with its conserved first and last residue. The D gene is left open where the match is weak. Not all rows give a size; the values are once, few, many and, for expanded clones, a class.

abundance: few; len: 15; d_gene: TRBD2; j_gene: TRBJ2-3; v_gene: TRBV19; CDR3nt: TGTGCCAGTAGGGTCTTAGCGGGAGGTAAAGATACGCAGTATTTT; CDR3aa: CASRVLAGGKDTQYF
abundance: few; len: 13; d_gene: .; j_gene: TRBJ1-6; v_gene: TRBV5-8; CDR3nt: TGTGCCAGCAGCTTCGGGGGAGATTCACCCCTCCACTTT; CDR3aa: CASSFGGDSPLHF
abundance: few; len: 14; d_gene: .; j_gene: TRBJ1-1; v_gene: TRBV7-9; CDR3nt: TGTGCCAGCAGCTTACACAACATGAACACTGAAGCTTTCTTT; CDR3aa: CASSLHNMNTEAFF
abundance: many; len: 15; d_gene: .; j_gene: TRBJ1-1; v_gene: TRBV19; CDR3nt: TGTGCCAGTAGTGGAGGAGGAGGACAGCGCACTGAAGCTTTCTTT; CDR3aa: CASSGGGGQRTEAFF
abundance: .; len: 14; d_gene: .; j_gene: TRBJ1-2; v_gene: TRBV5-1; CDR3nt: TGCGCCAGCAGCTTGGACAGGGTGACCTATGGCTACACCTTC; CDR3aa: CASSLDRVTYGYTF
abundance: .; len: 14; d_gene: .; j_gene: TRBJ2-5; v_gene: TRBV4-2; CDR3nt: TGTGCCAGCAGCCAAACGGGCGCGCAAGAGACCCAGTACTTC; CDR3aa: CASSQTGAQETQYF
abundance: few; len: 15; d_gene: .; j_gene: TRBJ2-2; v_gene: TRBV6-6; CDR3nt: TGTGCCAGCAGTTACTCCTGGGGCCGCACCGGGGAGCTGTTTTTT; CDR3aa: CASSYSWGRTGELFF
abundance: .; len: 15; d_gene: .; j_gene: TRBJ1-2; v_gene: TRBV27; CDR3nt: TGTGCCAGCAGTAGTGGGCGGAATTCTAACTATGGCTACACCTTC; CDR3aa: CASSSGRNSNYGYTF
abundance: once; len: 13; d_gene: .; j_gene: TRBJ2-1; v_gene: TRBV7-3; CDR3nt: TGTGCCAGCAGCACAAGCAGGGGCGATGAGCAGTTCTTC; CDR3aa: CASSTSRGDEQFF
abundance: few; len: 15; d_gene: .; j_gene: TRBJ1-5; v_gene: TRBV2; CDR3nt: TGTGCCAGCAGTGCAGTTTACTATAGCAATCAGCCCCAGCATTTT; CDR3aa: CASSAVYYSNQPQHF
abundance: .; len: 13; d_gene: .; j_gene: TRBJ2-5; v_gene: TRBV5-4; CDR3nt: TGTGCCAGCAGCTTGGACAGATCTGGGGACCAGTACTTC; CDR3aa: CASSLDRSGDQYF
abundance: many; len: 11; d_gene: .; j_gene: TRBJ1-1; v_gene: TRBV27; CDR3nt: TGTGCCACCCGAGCGTACACTGAAGCTTTCTTT; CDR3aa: CATRAYTEAFF
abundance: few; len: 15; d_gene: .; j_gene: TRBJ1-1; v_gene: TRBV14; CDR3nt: TGTGCCAGCAGCCACAGGGGACAAAGGAACACTGAAGCTTTCTTT; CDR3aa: CASSHRGQRNTEAFF
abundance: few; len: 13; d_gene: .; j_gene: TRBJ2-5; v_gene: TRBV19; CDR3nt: TGTGCCAGTAGTAAGACAGTCCAAGAGACCCAGTACTTC; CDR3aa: CASSKTVQETQYF
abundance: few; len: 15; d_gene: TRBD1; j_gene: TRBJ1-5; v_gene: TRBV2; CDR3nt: TGTGCCAGCAGGGCCCGGGACAGGGGAGGACAGCCCCAGCATTTT; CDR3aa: CASRARDRGGQPQHF
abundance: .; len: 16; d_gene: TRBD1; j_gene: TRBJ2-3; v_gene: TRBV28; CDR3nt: TGTGCCAGCAGTTTATCGGGGACAGGGGAGGCAGATACGCAGTATTTT; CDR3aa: CASSLSGTGEADTQYF
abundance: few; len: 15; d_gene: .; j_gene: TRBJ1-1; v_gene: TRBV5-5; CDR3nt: TGTGCCAGCAGCTTGGCAGGGCAACGGAACACTGAAGCTTTCTTT; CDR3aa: CASSLAGQRNTEAFF
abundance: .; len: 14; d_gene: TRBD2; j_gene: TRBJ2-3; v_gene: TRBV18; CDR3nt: TGTGCCAGCTCACCTGGACTAGCGGAGGATACGCAGTATTTT; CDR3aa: CASSPGLAEDTQYF
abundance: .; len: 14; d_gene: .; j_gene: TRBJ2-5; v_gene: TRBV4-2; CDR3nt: TGTGCCAGCAGCCAAAACCAACAAGGGGAGACCCAGTACTTC; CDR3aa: CASSQNQQGETQYF
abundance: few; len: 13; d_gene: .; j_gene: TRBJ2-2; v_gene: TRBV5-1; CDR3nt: TGCGCCAGCAGCTTGGAGGGGTCCGGGGAGCTGTTTTTT; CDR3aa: CASSLEGSGELFF
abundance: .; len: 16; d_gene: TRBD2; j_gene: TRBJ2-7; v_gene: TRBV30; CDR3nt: TGTGCCTGGAGTGTACTAGAGGCGGGAGGGCCCTACGAGCAGTACTTC; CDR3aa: CAWSVLEAGGPYEQYF
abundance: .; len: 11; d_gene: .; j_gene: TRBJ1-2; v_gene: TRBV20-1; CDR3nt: TGCAGTGCTGGGGCCGGCTATGGCTACACCTTC; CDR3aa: CSAGAGYGYTF
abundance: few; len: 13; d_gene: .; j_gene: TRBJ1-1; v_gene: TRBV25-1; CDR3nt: TGTGCCAGCAGGGGAGTGGGGGGCCTTGAAGCTTTCTTT; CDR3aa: CASRGVGGLEAFF
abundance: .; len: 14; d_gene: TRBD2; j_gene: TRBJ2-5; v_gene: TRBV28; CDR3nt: TGTGCCAGCAGTGGGAGGGGCACCCAAGAGACCCAGTACTTC; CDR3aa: CASSGRGTQETQYF
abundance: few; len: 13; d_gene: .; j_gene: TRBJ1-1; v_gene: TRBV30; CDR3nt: TGTGCCTGGAGTCCCACAGGGTACACTGAAGCTTTCTTT; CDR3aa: CAWSPTGYTEAFF
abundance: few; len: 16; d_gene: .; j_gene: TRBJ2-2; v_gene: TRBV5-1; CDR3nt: TGCGCCAGCAGCTTGGACAGGATGCTTAGGACCGGGGAGCTGTTTTTT; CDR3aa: CASSLDRMLRTGELFF
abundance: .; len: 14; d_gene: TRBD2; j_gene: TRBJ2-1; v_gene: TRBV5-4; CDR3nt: TGTGCCAGCAGCCCGGGACTATCGGACAATGAGCAGTTCTTC; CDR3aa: CASSPGLSDNEQFF
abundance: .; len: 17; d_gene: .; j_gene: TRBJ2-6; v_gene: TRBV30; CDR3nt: TGTGCCTGGAGTCCAGGGTTGGGCGTAACTGGGGCCAACGTCCTGACTTTC; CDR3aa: CAWSPGLGVTGANVLTF
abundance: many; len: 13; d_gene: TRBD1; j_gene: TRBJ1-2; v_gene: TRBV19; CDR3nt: TGTGCCAGTACGGGACAGGGGGCTGGGGGCTACACCTTC; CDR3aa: CASTGQGAGGYTF
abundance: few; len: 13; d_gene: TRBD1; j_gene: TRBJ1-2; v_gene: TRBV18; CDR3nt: TGTGCCAGCTCAGCCGGGACAGGGGATGGCTACACCTTC; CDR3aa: CASSAGTGDGYTF
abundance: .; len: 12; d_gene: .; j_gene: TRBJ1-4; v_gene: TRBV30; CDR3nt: TGTGCCTGGAGTGGCGGAGGAGAAAAACTGTTTTTT; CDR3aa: CAWSGGGEKLFF
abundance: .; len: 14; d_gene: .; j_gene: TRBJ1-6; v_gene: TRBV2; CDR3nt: TGTGCCAGCTGCGGCGAATACTATAATTCACCCCTCCACTTT; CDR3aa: CASCGEYYNSPLHF
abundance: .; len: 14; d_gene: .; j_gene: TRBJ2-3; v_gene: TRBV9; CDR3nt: TGTGCCAGCAGCGTAGCGGACCCCACAGATACGCAGTATTTT; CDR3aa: CASSVADPTDTQYF
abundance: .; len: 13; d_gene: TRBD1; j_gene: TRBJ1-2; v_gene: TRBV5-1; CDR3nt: TGCGCCAGCAGCTCAGGGGGCGGCTATGGCTACACCTTC; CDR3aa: CASSSGGGYGYTF
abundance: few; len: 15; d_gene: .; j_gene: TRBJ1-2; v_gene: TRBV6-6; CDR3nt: TGTGCCAGCAGTTACCGAGGGGCACCTAACTATGGCTACACCTTC; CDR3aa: CASSYRGAPNYGYTF
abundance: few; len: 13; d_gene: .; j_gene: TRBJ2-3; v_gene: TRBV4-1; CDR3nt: TGCGCCAGCAGCCAAGAAACAGGAGATACGCAGTATTTT; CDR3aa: CASSQETGDTQYF
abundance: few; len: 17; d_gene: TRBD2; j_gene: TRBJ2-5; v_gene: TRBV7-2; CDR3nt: TGTGCCAGCAGCTTACCCCCCCTAGCGGGACGAGGGGAGACCCAGTACTTC; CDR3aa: CASSLPPLAGRGETQYF
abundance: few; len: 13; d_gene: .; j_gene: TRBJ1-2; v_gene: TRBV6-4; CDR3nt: TGTGCCAGCAGTGACCAACAGTCTGGTGGCTACACCTTC; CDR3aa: CASSDQQSGGYTF
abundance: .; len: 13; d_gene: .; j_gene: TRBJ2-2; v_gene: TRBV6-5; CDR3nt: TGTGCCAGCAGTTACTTACAGGTCCGGGAGCTGTTTTTT; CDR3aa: CASSYLQVRELFF
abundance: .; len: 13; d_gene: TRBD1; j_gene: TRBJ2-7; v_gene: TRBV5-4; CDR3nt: TGTGCCAGCAGCCGGACAGGGCAGGGCGAGCAGTACTTC; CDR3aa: CASSRTGQGEQYF
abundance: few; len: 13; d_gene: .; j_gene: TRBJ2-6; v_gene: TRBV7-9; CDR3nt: TGTGCCAGCAGCTTGGGTGGGGCCAACGTCCTGACTTTC; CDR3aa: CASSLGGANVLTF
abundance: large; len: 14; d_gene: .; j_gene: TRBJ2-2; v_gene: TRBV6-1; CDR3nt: TGTGCCAGCAGTTCACGGGTCGAAACCGGGGAGCTGTTTTTT; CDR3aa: CASSSRVETGELFF
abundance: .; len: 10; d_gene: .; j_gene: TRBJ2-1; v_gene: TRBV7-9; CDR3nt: TGTGCCAGCCAGGGGTTTGAGCAGTTCTTC; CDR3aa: CASQGFEQFF
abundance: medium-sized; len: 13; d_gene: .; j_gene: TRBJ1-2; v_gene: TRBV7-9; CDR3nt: TGTGCCAGCAGCTTAGTCAGGGGACATGGCTACACCTTC; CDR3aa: CASSLVRGHGYTF
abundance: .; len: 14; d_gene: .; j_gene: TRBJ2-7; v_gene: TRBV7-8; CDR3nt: TGTGCCAGCAGCTTAGGCCAGGACACCTACGAGCAGTACTTC; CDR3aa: CASSLGQDTYEQYF
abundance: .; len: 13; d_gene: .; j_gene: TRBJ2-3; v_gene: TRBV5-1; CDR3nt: TGCGCCAGCAGCACCCTAGTGACAGATACGCAGTATTTT; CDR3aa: CASSTLVTDTQYF